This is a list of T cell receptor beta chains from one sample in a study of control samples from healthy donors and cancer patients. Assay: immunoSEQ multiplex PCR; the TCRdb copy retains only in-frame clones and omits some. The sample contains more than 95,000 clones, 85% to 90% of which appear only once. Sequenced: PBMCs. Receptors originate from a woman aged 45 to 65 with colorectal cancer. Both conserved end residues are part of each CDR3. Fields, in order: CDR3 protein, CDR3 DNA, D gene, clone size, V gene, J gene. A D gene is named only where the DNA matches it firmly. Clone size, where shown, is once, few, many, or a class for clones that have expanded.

CASKVDRSSYEQYF	TGTGCCAGTAAGGTGGACAGGAGTTCCTACGAGCAGTACTTC	TRBD1	.	TRBV19	TRBJ2-7
CASIQEGKNTEAFF	TGTGCCAGCATCCAAGAGGGCAAGAACACTGAAGCTTTCTTT	.	.	TRBV2	TRBJ1-1
CASSLTRGTEAFF	TGTGCCAGTAGTCTCACCCGGGGCACTGAAGCTTTCTTT	.	.	TRBV19	TRBJ1-1
CASSRTSAPGTQYF	TGTGCCAGTAGCAGGACTAGCGCTCCGGGGACCCAGTACTTC	TRBD2	.	TRBV19	TRBJ2-5
CASSKGQMDEKLFF	TGCGCCAGCAGCAAGGGACAGATGGATGAAAAACTGTTTTTT	TRBD1	.	TRBV5-1	TRBJ1-4
CASSSGGHYGYTF	TGTGCCAGCAGTTCAGGGGGGCACTATGGCTACACCTTC	TRBD1	.	TRBV27	TRBJ1-2
CASRGQVHEQFF	TGTGCCAGTAGGGGGCAAGTACATGAGCAGTTCTTC	.	.	TRBV19	TRBJ2-1
CASSRGTGNQPQHF	TGTGCCAGCTCACGTGGGACAGGGAATCAGCCCCAGCATTTT	TRBD1	.	TRBV18	TRBJ1-5
CASSSRRSGSYNEQFF	TGTGCCAGCAGCTCCCGTAGGAGCGGCAGCTACAATGAGCAGTTCTTC	.	.	TRBV7-9	TRBJ2-1
CASSLARRDLAFF	TGTGCCAGCAGCTTAGCGCGAAGGGACTTAGCTTTCTTT	.	.	TRBV7-8	TRBJ1-1
CASSLTGPNQPQHF	TGTGCCAGCAGCCTAACAGGGCCCAATCAGCCCCAGCATTTT	.	once	TRBV28	TRBJ1-5
CASSPSGSTDTQYF	TGTGCCAGCAGCCCTAGCGGTTCCACAGATACGCAGTATTTT	TRBD2	.	TRBV7-9	TRBJ2-3
CASSSLAGVDTQYF	TGTGCCAGCAGCTCACTAGCGGGGGTTGATACGCAGTATTTT	TRBD2	.	TRBV7-2	TRBJ2-3
CASSQGVAGGMSYNEQFF	TGTGCCAGCAGCCAAGGGGTAGCGGGAGGGATGTCCTACAATGAGCAGTTCTTC	TRBD2	.	TRBV3-1/TRBV3-2	TRBJ2-1
CASSDSLGSETQYF	TGTGCCAGCAGCGATAGCCTTGGATCCGAGACCCAGTACTTC	.	.	TRBV13	TRBJ2-5
CSVESLNTIYF	TGCAGCGTCGAGTCATTAAACACCATATATTTT	.	.	TRBV29-1	TRBJ1-3
CASSQDRGLNEQFF	TGTGCCAGCAGCCAGGACAGGGGGCTTAATGAGCAGTTCTTC	TRBD1	.	TRBV14	TRBJ2-1
CASSEGWDYGYTF	TGTGCCAGCAGTGAAGGATGGGACTATGGCTACACCTTC	.	.	TRBV6-1	TRBJ1-2
CASSLTGGSYNEQFF	TGTGCCAGCAGCTTAACAGGGGGCTCCTACAATGAGCAGTTCTTC	.	.	TRBV7-3	TRBJ2-1
CASSPRRPRLAGGSSYNEQFF	TGTGCCAGCTCACCACGCCGCCCAAGGCTAGCGGGGGGGAGCTCCTACAATGAGCAGTTCTTC	TRBD2	.	TRBV18	TRBJ2-1
CASSKKIRANSPLHF	TGTGCCAGCAGTAAAAAAATCAGGGCTAATTCACCCCTCCACTTT	.	.	TRBV21-1	TRBJ1-6
CASSMGGQGVYEQYF	TGTGCCAGCTCCATGGGCGGGCAGGGCGTCTACGAGCAGTACTTC	.	.	TRBV18	TRBJ2-7
CASSRAGATNEKLFF	TGTGCCAGCAGTCGTGCGGGGGCAACTAATGAAAAACTGTTTTTT	.	once	TRBV5-4	TRBJ1-4
CASSSNSFGLAEQETQYF	TGTGCCAGCAGCTCGAACAGTTTCGGACTAGCGGAACAAGAGACCCAGTACTTC	TRBD2	.	TRBV5-5	TRBJ2-5
CAGGGSNTGELFF	TGTGCCGGCGGGGGTTCGAACACCGGGGAGCTGTTTTTT	TRBD2	.	TRBV12-3/TRBV12-4	TRBJ2-2
CASSRDLYEQYF	TGTGCCAGCAGCCGGGACCTTTACGAGCAGTACTTC	.	.	TRBV7-2	TRBJ2-7
CSARPGYEQYF	TGCAGTGCTAGACCTGGCTACGAGCAGTACTTC	.	.	TRBV20-1	TRBJ2-7
CASGVEKLFF	TGTGCCAGCGGGGTCGAAAAACTGTTTTTT	.	.	TRBV3-1/TRBV3-2	TRBJ1-4
CSASLAGLYSNQPQHF	TGCAGTGCTAGTCTGGCAGGCTTGTATAGCAATCAGCCCCAGCATTTT	.	.	TRBV20-1	TRBJ1-5
CASSEGFTNTEAFF	TGTGCCAGCAGTGAAGGGTTCACGAACACTGAAGCTTTCTTT	.	.	TRBV2	TRBJ1-1
CASAPGGPYNEQFF	TGTGCTAGTGCCCCAGGAGGTCCCTACAATGAGCAGTTCTTC	.	.	TRBV12-5	TRBJ2-1
CASSQDVTGGTQYF	TGTGCCAGCAGCCAAGATGTTACCGGGGGGACCCAGTACTTC	.	.	TRBV3-1/TRBV3-2	TRBJ2-5